These 25 T cell receptor beta chains came from one sample sequenced in a study of identical twins. One entry per CDR3 protein results from TCRdb running MiXCR on the 5' RACE reads. The sample comprises approximately 620,000 distinct CDR3 sequences, approximately 9% of which are singletons, and 0.85% to 1% rests with the top ten. This same sample was also taken into another study, of yellow fever vaccine responses in identical twins.

Sequenced: PBMCs. These receptor sequences come from a woman aged 18 to 35 in good health.

This clonotype was counted a few times. The chain uses TRBV2 and TRBJ1-2; D is ambiguous. The CDR3 consists of 10 residues. Germline-derived CDR1 and CDR2 are SNHLY and FYNNEI. Trimming stripped 7 bases from V and 5 bases from J, with 5 bases between. This CDR3 is CASTGYGYTF. The CDR3 coding sequence is TGTGCCAGCACCGGGTATGGCTACACCTTC.

This clonotype was seen many times. This chain links TRBV3-1 with TRBJ2-2; the D gene could be TRBD1 or TRBD2 (5 bases each). Germline V lookup: CDR1 LGHDT, CDR2 YNNKEL (reference sequence). The V gene lost 3 bases and the J gene lost 4 bases, with 9 bases spanning the gap. The CDR3 runs to 14 residues. The CDR3, as DNA: TGTGCCAGCAGCCAGGGACCACCCACCGGGGAGCTGTTTTTT. Translation: CASSQGPPTGELFF.

This clonotype appeared many times. The V gene is TRBV7-9, the J gene TRBJ1-1; D remains ambiguous. From germline, CDR1 is SEHNR and CDR2 FQNEAQ (reference sequence). This CDR3 has 12 residues. The V end was cut by 6 bases, the J end by 0 bases, with 5 bases between. Here the CDR3 DNA reads TGTGCCAGCAGGTCTATGAACACTGAAGCTTTCTTT. Encoded protein: CASRSMNTEAFF.

This clonotype turned up a few times. The V gene is TRBV10-3, the J gene TRBJ2-5; TRBD2 aligns across 8 bases. This CDR3 is 15 amino acids long. The germline gives CDR1 ENHRY, CDR2 SYGVKD. J gave up 5 bases and V 3 bases, and 8 bases lay outside the gene matches. In DNA form, the CDR3 reads TGTGCCATCAGTGACTCGGACGGGGGGGAGGAGACCCAGTACTTC. Translated, it gives CAISDSDGGEETQYF.

V is TRBV12-5 and J is TRBJ2-1, with 10 bases fitting TRBD1. From germline, CDR1 is LGHNT and CDR2 FRNRAP. The junction had 4 bases not matched to a gene; V was cut back by 6 bases and J by 2 bases. This CDR3 comprises 15 residues. CDR3 protein: CASGSGTGAYNEQFF. The DNA for the CDR3 is TGTGCTAGTGGATCCGGGACAGGGGCCTACAATGAGCAGTTCTTC.

This chain uses TRBV20-1 with TRBJ1-1; 7 bases are shared with TRBD1. The CDR3 covers 15 residues. V shed 5 bases, J shed 3 bases, and the junction held 12 bases outside the gene matches. Germline CDR1 and CDR2: DFQATT and SNEGSKA (reference sequence). For the CDR3, the DNA is TGCAGTGCTCAGGGGGGGGTCCGGGGTGACACTGAAGCTTTCTTT. Translation gives CSAQGGVRGDTEAFF.

V usage is TRBV4-1 and J usage is TRBJ2-1; 8 nucleotides agree with TRBD2. There are 15 residues in the CDR3. The ends lost 5 bases at V and 2 bases at J; junction bases unmatched: 5. Germline V CDR1 and CDR2: MGHRA, YSYEKL. CDR3 loop: CASSTLSGTYNEQFF. The CDR3 DNA sequence: TGCGCCAGCAGCACCCTTAGCGGGACCTACAATGAGCAGTTCTTC.

This clonotype was detected a few times. This chain links TRBV7-9 with TRBJ1-1, with no clear D. Between the trimmed V and J ends, which lost 5 bases and 2 bases, there was a span of 12 bases. Germline loops: CDR1 SEHNR, CDR2 FQNEAQ (reference sequence). CDR3 length: 14 residues. CDR3 nucleotides: TGTGCCAGCAGCGTCGCGGGGTCCAACACTGAAGCTTTCTTT. Protein: CASSVAGSNTEAFF.

This clonotype has only a few counts. V and J are TRBV29-1 and TRBJ1-2, with D possibly matching TRBD1 (5 bases). Trimming removed 4 bases from V and 3 bases from J, with 12 bases in between. Per germline, CDR1 SQVTM and CDR2 ANQGSEA. The CDR3 loop spans 13 amino acids. The chain's CDR3 is CSVVPQGDYGYTF. DNA for the CDR3: TGCAGCGTTGTACCCCAAGGGGACTATGGCTACACCTTC.

This clonotype came up a few times. The chain is built from TRBV7-2 and TRBJ1-6; D might be TRBD1 (5 bases). Germline loops: CDR1 SGHTA, CDR2 FQGNSA. Trimming stripped 4 bases from V and 7 bases from J, with 11 bases between. CDR3 size: 14 residues. This chain's CDR3 is CASSYGAPNSPLHF. The CDR3 region has the DNA TGTGCCAGCAGCTACGGGGCCCCCAATTCACCCCTCCACTTT.

In its sample, this clonotype was seen many times. The rearrangement uses TRBV7-9 and TRBJ2-7; no clear D gene. CDR3 length: 12 amino acids. Germline-derived CDR1 and CDR2 are SEHNR and FQNEAQ (reference sequence). V was shortened by 2 bases and J by 2 bases, with 4 bases between the two germline ends. CDR3 in amino acids: CASSLFPYEQYF. The DNA of the CDR3 is TGTGCCAGCAGCTTATTTCCCTACGAGCAGTACTTC.

This rearrangement joins TRBV6-5 to TRBJ2-7, with 9 bases identical to TRBD1. CDR1 is MNHEY and CDR2 is SVGAGI in the germline V gene. With 5 bases clipped from V and 0 bases from J, the junction kept 8 bases outside the gene matches. The CDR3 contains 16 residues. CDR3 in amino acids: CASSHLGTGSSYEQYF. CDR3 nucleotides: TGTGCCAGCAGTCACCTCGGGACAGGGAGCTCCTACGAGCAGTACTTC.

The genes are TRBV27 and TRBJ2-7; TRBD1 matches at 9 bases. CDR1 is MNHEY and CDR2 is SMNVEV in the germline V gene (reference sequence). V trimming: 4 bases; J trimming: 6 bases; junction bases outside the gene matches: 7. The CDR3 spans 14 residues. CDR3 sequence reads: CASSSEDRGGEQYF. The CDR3 DNA reads as TGTGCCAGCAGTTCCGAGGACAGGGGAGGCGAGCAGTACTTC.

This clonotype was counted between two and nine times. The chain carries TRBV29-1 and TRBJ1-1, with D possibly being TRBD1 (5 bases). Germline CDR1 SQVTM, CDR2 ANQGSEA. The V gene lost 7 bases and the J gene lost 6 bases, with 15 bases spanning the gap. The length of the CDR3 is 12 residues. The CDR3, as DNA: TGCAGCGGGAGTCGGGGGAATCCTGAAGCTTTCTTT. This encodes CSGSRGNPEAFF. Looking up the rest from reference TRBV29-1 and TRBJ1-1 gives the full variable domain: SAVISQKPSRDICQRGTSLTIQCQVDSQVTMMFWYRQQPGQSLTLIATANQGSEATYESGFVIDKFPISRPNLTFSTLTVSNMSPEDSSIYLCSGSRGNPEAFFGQGTRLTVV.

V and J are TRBV4-2 and TRBJ2-7, with D perhaps matching TRBD1 (5 bases). Trimming stripped 4 bases from V and 0 bases from J, with 13 bases between. Germline CDR1 LGHNA, CDR2 YNFKEQ. The CDR3 runs 15 residues. This chain's CDR3 is CASSPIDSLSYEQYF. Written as DNA, the CDR3 is TGTGCCAGCAGCCCTATCGACAGTCTCTCCTACGAGCAGTACTTC.

The chain links TRBV7-9 to TRBJ2-7; no clear D gene. From germline, CDR1 is SEHNR and CDR2 FQNEAQ (reference sequence). The CDR3 totals 13 residues. V lost 10 bases and J lost 1, with 14 bases in between. The CDR3 reads CAILRHPSYEQYF. The DNA for the CDR3 is TGTGCCATCCTACGACACCCTTCCTACGAGCAGTACTTC. The complete variable domain, with remaining parts taken from reference TRBV7-9 and TRBJ2-7, reads DTGVSQNPRHKITKRGQNVTFRCDPISEHNRLYWYRQTLGQGPEFLTYFQNEAQLEKSRLLSDRFSAERPKGSFSTLEIQRTEQGDSAMYLCAILRHPSYEQYFGPGTRLTVT.

The gene calls are TRBV25-1 and TRBJ2-3, with D tentatively TRBD1 (6 bases). In germline, CDR1 is MGHDK, CDR2 SYGVNS. CDR3 length equals 14 residues. Trimming pared 6 bases from V and 1 base from J, leaving 11 bases between. CDR3 loop: CASSAQGGTDTQYF. CDR3 nucleotide sequence: TGTGCCAGCAGCGCACAGGGTGGCACAGATACGCAGTATTTT. The full variable domain, rest sourced from reference TRBV25-1 and TRBJ2-3, is EADIYQTPRYLVIGTGKKITLECSQTMGHDKMYWYQQDPGMELHLIHYSYGVNSTEKGDLSSESTVSRIRTEHFPLTLESARPSHTSQYLCASSAQGGTDTQYFGPGTRLTVL.

A few counts support this clonotype. The CDR3 bases are TGTGCCAGCACGGCTAGCGGGGCCGAGCAGTACTTC. Amino acids: CASTASGAEQYF. V gene TRBV6-5 combines with J gene TRBJ2-7, with TRBD2 matching 9 bases. The V segment lost 7 bases and the J segment 6 bases; nucleotides outside the gene matches: 4. Germline loops: CDR1 MNHEY, CDR2 SVGAGI. The CDR3 has 12 residues.

The genes are TRBV12-3 or TRBV12-4 and TRBJ2-6; no definite D call. V dropped 7 bases and J dropped 7 bases, with 5 bases sitting between them. The length of the CDR3 is 11 residues. CDR3 DNA: TGTGCCAGCACCCCCGCCAACGTCCTGACTTTC. Protein: CASTPANVLTF.

This clonotype was seen a few times. The gene calls are TRBV12-3 or TRBV12-4 and TRBJ2-1, with TRBD2 matching 9 bases. This CDR3 region has 15 residues. Trimming at V came to 3 bases and at J to 6 bases, leaving 6 bases not matched to a gene. CDR3 loop: CASSFFSGSLNEQFF. The DNA for the CDR3 is TGTGCCAGCAGTTTTTTTAGCGGGAGTCTCAATGAGCAGTTCTTC.

This clonotype has at least ten counts. This chain connects TRBV5-1 to TRBJ2-5, with TRBD2 matching 8 bases. V shed 3 bases, J shed 5 bases, and the junction held 0 bases outside the gene matches. CDR3 length equals 12 residues. Germline CDR1 and CDR2: SGHRS and YFSETQ. This chain's CDR3 is CASSWTSETQYF. As DNA, the CDR3 is TGCGCCAGCAGCTGGACTAGCGAGACCCAGTACTTC.

This clonotype has only a few counts. This chain uses TRBV6-5 with TRBJ2-3, with 11 bases identical to TRBD2. The CDR3 runs to 17 residues. Germline V gene sequence: CDR1 MNHEY, CDR2 SVGAGI. With 4 bases clipped from V and 1 base from J, the junction kept 7 bases outside the gene matches. DNA of the CDR3: TGTGCCAGCAGTTTCCCCGGACTAGCGGGCGGCACAGATACGCAGTATTTT. Its protein is CASSFPGLAGGTDTQYF.

The rearrangement links TRBV25-1 to TRBJ2-7; possibly TRBD2 for D (6 bases). The CDR3 extends over 14 amino acids. V shed 1 base and J shed 7 bases, with 14 bases lying between them. Germline loops: CDR1 MGHDK, CDR2 SYGVNS. CDR3 amino acids: CASSELDGTGEQYF. CDR3 DNA: TGTGCCAGCAGTGAATTGGACGGGACTGGTGAGCAGTACTTC.

This clonotype was counted many times. The rearrangement links TRBV7-9 to TRBJ2-1; the match to TRBD2 covers 10 bases. Germline V CDR1 and CDR2: SEHNR, FQNEAQ (reference sequence). J was trimmed by 10 bases and V by 5 bases; bases with no gene match: 5. This CDR3 contains 13 residues. The CDR3 sequence is CASSQAGGREQFF. In DNA form, the CDR3 reads TGTGCCAGCAGCCAAGCGGGGGGGCGCGAGCAGTTCTTC.

This clonotype was counted a few times. This rearrangement joins TRBV6-2 or TRBV6-3 to TRBJ2-7, with D perhaps being TRBD1 or TRBD2 (6 bases each). The V gene lost 7 bases and the J gene lost 4 bases, with 14 bases spanning the gap. Germline values: CDR1 MNHEY, CDR2 SVGEGT. This CDR3 region has 13 residues. The CDR3 protein is CASKRTGTYEQYF. CDR3 sequence (DNA): TGTGCCAGCAAAAGAACAGGGACTTACGAGCAGTACTTC.